This TCR beta chain was captured in a study of siplizumab effects on memory and regulatory T cells. Sequenced by immunoSEQ multiplex PCR; TCRdb stores in-frame clones only, minus some. The data hold 90,000 to 150,000 clones, with around 93% observed a single time. Losses at the gene ends were 7 bases for V and 2 bases for J; bases not matched to a gene: 9. In germline, CDR1 is SNHLY, CDR2 FYNNEI. The CDR3 runs to 16 residues. This receptor was taken from a human donor in good health. The rearrangement links TRBV2 to TRBJ2-1; 9 nucleotides agree with TRBD2. The specimen was non-Treg CD4+ T cells sorted from blood. CDR3 residues: CASTAGGGATYNEQFF. CDR3 bases: TGTGCCAGCACCGCGGGAGGGGGCGCAACCTACAATGAGCAGTTCTTC.